These 17 T cell receptor beta chains were all obtained from the same sample, sequenced in a study of spatial heterogeneity in lung cancer. In TCRdb, the 5' RACE reads were re-called with MiXCR into one record per CDR3 protein. The table has approximately 44,000 distinct CDR3 sequences, around 13% seen once. Described time point: sample taken at primary tumor resection. The starting material was PBMCs, obtained at surgery. All receptors come from a male donor with early-stage non-small cell lung cancer.

The J gene is TRBJ2-5, the V gene TRBV5-1; the D is unclear. V was pared by 1 base and J by 5 bases, with 9 bases between. From germline, CDR1 is SGHRS and CDR2 YFSETQ. This CDR3 region has 13 residues. The CDR3: CASSLTVMETQYF. The CDR3 nucleotides are TGCGCCAGCAGCTTGACAGTAATGGAGACCCAGTACTTC. Variable domain in full (rest from reference TRBV5-1 and TRBJ2-5): KAGVTQTPRYLIKTRGQQVTLSCSPISGHRSVSWYQQTPGQGLQFLFEYFSETQRNKGNFPGRFSGRQFSNSRSEMNVSTLELGDSALYLCASSLTVMETQYFGPGTRLLVL.

This clonotype came up a few times. V gene TRBV12-5 combines with J gene TRBJ2-2; maybe TRBD1 (5 bases). The CDR3 runs to 16 residues. Per germline, CDR1 LGHNT and CDR2 FRNRAP. Trimming took off 5 bases at V and 4 bases at J, with 17 bases between the two ends. CDR3 region: CASGPPAGKRTGELFF. CDR3 coding DNA: TGTGCTAGTGGTCCCCCGGCAGGGAAGCGCACCGGGGAGCTGTTTTTT.

This clonotype was counted many times. This chain uses TRBV12-3 or TRBV12-4 with TRBJ2-3; 7 bases are shared with TRBD1. The length of the CDR3 is 15 residues. Germline trimming cut 6 bases from V and 2 bases from J; bases unmatched to any gene: 8. The CDR3: CASSLGTAFTDTQYF. The CDR3 bases are TGTGCCAGCAGCCTCGGGACAGCGTTCACAGATACGCAGTATTTT.

This chain joins TRBV7-2 and TRBJ2-1; 7 bases map to TRBD2. Germline CDR1 and CDR2: SGHTA and FQGNSA. The CDR3 sequence is 12 residues long. V lost 5 bases to trimming and J lost 9 bases; unmatched junction nucleotides: 4. CDR3 amino acids: CASSQPGGEQFF. The CDR3, as DNA: TGTGCCAGCAGCCAGCCGGGGGGTGAGCAGTTCTTC.

This chain links TRBV2 with TRBJ1-2; TRBD1 is a possible D gene (6 bases). V was shortened by 8 bases and J by 7 bases, with 20 bases between the two germline ends. The length of the CDR3 is 14 residues. The germline V gene has CDR1 SNHLY and CDR2 FYNNEI. The DNA of the CDR3 is TGTGCCAGCCAGTTTTTTACAGGGACGACTGGCTACACCTTC. Translation gives CASQFFTGTTGYTF. The whole variable domain, filled in from reference TRBV2 and TRBJ1-2, reads EPEVTQTPSHQVTQMGQEVILRCVPISNHLYFYWYRQILGQKVEFLVSFYNNEISEKSEIFDDQFSVERPDGSNFTLKIRSTKLEDSAMYFCASQFFTGTTGYTFGSGTRLTVV.

J is TRBJ1-2 and V is TRBV19; D call uncertain. Per germline, CDR1 LNHDA and CDR2 SQIVND (reference sequence). The V end was cut by 6 bases, the J end by 3 bases, with 14 bases between. This CDR3 spans 14 amino acids. The CDR3 DNA is TGTGCCAGTAGGCGACGGGAGATCCACTATGGCTACACCTTC. It codes for CASRRREIHYGYTF.

This clonotype was observed a few times. This chain uses TRBV9 with TRBJ1-5; no definite D call. The germline V gene encodes CDR1 SGDLS and CDR2 YYNGEE. Deletions cut 0 bases from V and 7 bases from J, with 8 bases between. CDR3 size: 13 residues. CDR3 in amino acids: CASSVGNNQPQHF. DNA of the CDR3: TGTGCCAGCAGCGTAGGTAATAACCAGCCCCAGCATTTT.

On this clonotype: Germline and junction disagree at one end, which may indicate a read error. The chain couples TRBV7-2 to TRBJ2-7; 13 bases agree with TRBD2. Germline V lookup: CDR1 SGHTA, CDR2 FQGNSA. The CDR3 extends over 16 amino acids. The CDR3 loop reads CASSTTSGRPSYGQYF. The CDR3 coding sequence is TGTGCCAGCAGCACGACTAGCGGGAGGCCCAGCTACGGGCAGTACTTC.

The chain links TRBV10-3 to TRBJ2-1, with D maybe TRBD1 (6 bases). The germline V and J ends were trimmed by 4 bases and 0 bases, with 10 bases remaining between them. The CDR3 totals 15 residues. CDR1 and CDR2 from the germline V gene are ENHRY and SYGVKD. CDR3 in amino acids: CAISAGDLSYNEQFF. The CDR3 DNA follows: TGTGCCATCAGTGCAGGGGACCTCTCCTACAATGAGCAGTTCTTC.

This clonotype was observed a few times. The rearrangement joins TRBV7-2 to TRBJ1-2; D unclear. The V end lost 0 bases, the J end lost 4 bases, and 9 bases lay between the germline ends. This CDR3 contains 14 residues. Germline CDR1 and CDR2: SGHTA and FQGNSA. The CDR3 nucleotides are TGTGCCAGCAGCTTAGCTCAGGCAACCTATGGCTACACCTTC. As protein: CASSLAQATYGYTF.

This clonotype was found a few times. J is TRBJ1-5 and V is TRBV7-2; D perhaps matches TRBD1 (6 bases). The V gene's germline CDR1 is SGHTA and CDR2 FQGNSA. The CDR3 covers 13 residues. V lost 4 bases and J 4 bases, leaving 8 bases between the germline ends. CDR3 in amino acids: CASSSDRNQPQHF. CDR3 bases: TGTGCCAGCAGCTCGGACAGAAATCAGCCCCAGCATTTT.

V is TRBV24-1 and J is TRBJ2-5, with 7 nucleotides matching TRBD2. With 4 bases clipped from V and 5 bases from J, the junction kept 6 bases outside the gene matches. CDR1 is KGHDR and CDR2 is SFDVKD in the germline V gene. CDR3 length: 14 residues. The CDR3 sequence is CATSESGAEETQYF. In DNA, the CDR3 is TGTGCCACCAGTGAGAGCGGGGCCGAGGAGACCCAGTACTTC.

The rearrangement uses TRBV28 and TRBJ2-1; tentative D call: TRBD2 (5 bases). V was clipped by 6 bases and J by 2 bases, with 11 bases between them. The CDR3 has 14 amino acids. Germline V gene data show CDR1 as MDHEN and CDR2 as SYDVKM. The CDR3 DNA sequence: TGTGCCAGCAGGCGCCCCGGGGCCTACAATGAGCAGTTCTTC. Translating it yields CASRRPGAYNEQFF. Full variable domain (outside the CDR3, taken from reference TRBV28 and TRBJ2-1): DVKVTQSSRYLVKRTGEKVFLECVQDMDHENMFWYRQDPGLGLRLIYFSYDVKMKEKGDIPEGYSVSREKKERFSLILESASTNQTSMYLCASRRPGAYNEQFFGPGTRLTVL.

The rearrangement joins TRBV5-1 to TRBJ2-1, with 8 positions matching TRBD1. There are 14 residues in the CDR3. V was clipped by 4 bases and J by 8 bases; unmatched bases: 8. Germline CDR1 SGHRS, CDR2 YFSETQ. CDR3 amino acids: CASSRDAGGYEQFF. CDR3 in DNA: TGCGCCAGCAGCCGAGATGCAGGGGGCTATGAGCAGTTCTTC.

The chain is built from TRBV20-1 and TRBJ2-2, with D unclear. V lost 7 bases and J 4 bases, leaving 7 bases between the germline ends. The CDR3 has 11 amino acids. Germline V gene lookup returns CDR1 DFQATT and CDR2 SNEGSKA (reference sequence). Written as DNA, the CDR3 is TGCAGTGTGTCTGTCACCGGGGAGCTGTTTTTT. Amino acid sequence: CSVSVTGELFF.

Sample share makes this clonotype medium-sized. The chain is built from TRBV7-8 and TRBJ2-5; D is perhaps TRBD1 (6 bases). The CDR3 totals 13 residues. With 5 bases removed from V and 2 bases from J, the gap between germline ends came to 9 bases. Germline-derived CDR1 and CDR2 are SGHVS and FQNEAQ. The CDR3 sequence: CASSKDRQETQYF. CDR3 sequence (DNA): TGTGCCAGCAGCAAGGACAGACAAGAGACCCAGTACTTC.

In its sample, this clonotype was seen a few times. The V gene is TRBV3-1, the J gene TRBJ1-6, with D hard to call. This CDR3 comprises 15 residues. The V and J ends lost 4 bases and 5 bases respectively, with 12 bases between them. Germline assignment: CDR1 LGHDT and CDR2 YNNKEL (reference sequence). The CDR3 DNA reads as TGTGCCAGCAGCCCATCCGGCAGGAATAATTCACCCCTCCACTTT. Protein: CASSPSGRNNSPLHF.